The 22 T cell receptor beta chains listed next were all sequenced from one sample in a study of blood T cell repertoires in COVID-19. TCRdb's table, derived via immunoSEQ multiplex PCR, lists solely in-frame clones and lacks some. The sample lists fewer than 450,000 clones, 88% occurring once. Material: PBMCs or T cells enriched from blood (not recorded which). All receptors come from a woman in her forties with acute COVID-19.

This rearrangement joins TRBV2 to TRBJ2-7, with TRBD1 matching 8 bases. The CDR3 runs to 13 residues. Germline CDR1 is SNHLY and CDR2 is FYNNEI. Trimming removed 9 bases from V and 0 bases from J; junction bases left unmatched: 4. The CDR3 protein is CARGDRSSYEQYF. The DNA for the CDR3 is TGTGCCAGAGGGGACAGGAGCTCCTACGAGCAGTACTTC.

The V call is TRBV29-1, the J call TRBJ2-3; D might be TRBD1 (6 bases). The CDR3 is made up of 14 amino acids. V gave up 3 bases and J gave up 3 bases, with 13 bases separating them. Germline CDR1 is SQVTM and CDR2 is ANQGSEA. The CDR3 sequence: CSVELGARTDTQYF. CDR3 sequence (DNA): TGCAGCGTTGAGCTGGGGGCCAGGACAGATACGCAGTATTTT.

The V call is TRBV5-1, the J call TRBJ2-1, with 8 bases lining up with TRBD1. This CDR3 contains 17 residues. V shed 1 base, J shed 0 bases, and the junction held 6 bases outside the gene matches. Germline loops: CDR1 SGHRS, CDR2 YFSETQ. The CDR3 protein is CASSLRLGTGSYNEQFF. The DNA for the CDR3 is TGCGCCAGCAGCTTGCGCCTCGGGACAGGCTCCTACAATGAGCAGTTCTTC.

The V gene is TRBV27, the J gene TRBJ1-6; weak D call: TRBD1 (5 bases). Trimming cost V 8 bases and J 5 bases, with 13 bases left between them. CDR3 size: 14 residues. Germline assignment: CDR1 MNHEY and CDR2 SMNVEV (reference sequence). CDR3 sequence: CASAVGRDNSPLHF. The DNA for the CDR3 is TGTGCCAGCGCTGTCGGCAGGGATAATTCACCCCTCCACTTT.

This clone was seen only once. V is TRBV9 and J is TRBJ2-3, with D perhaps TRBD2 (6 bases). Between the trimmed V and J ends, which lost 0 bases and 7 bases, there was a span of 18 bases. CDR3 length: 16 residues. Germline V gives CDR1 SGDLS, CDR2 YYNGEE. Here the CDR3 reads CASSVEAGPPPHTQYF. The CDR3 nucleotides read TGTGCCAGCAGCGTAGAGGCGGGGCCACCCCCTCATACGCAGTATTTT.

The chain uses TRBV5-1 and TRBJ1-6; maybe TRBD1 (5 bases). The CDR3 runs to 16 residues. Germline values: CDR1 SGHRS, CDR2 YFSETQ. V lost 4 bases to trimming and J lost 9 bases, with 20 bases between them. The CDR3 spells CASSRMEGLGGSPLHF. The CDR3 DNA follows: TGCGCCAGCAGCCGAATGGAGGGTCTGGGGGGTTCACCCCTCCACTTT.

The rearrangement joins TRBV9 to TRBJ2-2; maybe TRBD1 (5 bases). Trimming removed 0 bases at V and 7 bases at J, with 13 bases between. This CDR3 has 15 amino acids. Per germline, CDR1 SGDLS and CDR2 YYNGEE. This CDR3 reads CASSVAQANHGELFF. The CDR3, as DNA: TGTGCCAGCAGCGTAGCACAGGCAAACCACGGGGAGCTGTTTTTT.

The chain employs TRBV20-1 and TRBJ1-6; 9 positions match TRBD1. Germline V gene sequence: CDR1 DFQATT, CDR2 SNEGSKA (reference sequence). CDR3 size: 14 residues. Trimming cost V 6 bases and J 6 bases; bases outside gene matches: 6. CDR3 DNA sequence: TGCAGTGCCAGTGGACAGGGGTCTAATTCACCCCTCCACTTT. This gives the protein CSASGQGSNSPLHF.

The chain links TRBV27 to TRBJ1-1, with a possible D match to TRBD1 (5 bases). Germline CDR1 reads MNHEY; CDR2 reads SMNVEV (reference sequence). Trimming took 7 bases from V and 2 from J, leaving 11 bases between them. CDR3 length equals 13 residues. The CDR3 coding sequence is TGTGCCAGCAAGAAAGGACACAACACTGAAGCTTTCTTT. Translated, it gives CASKKGHNTEAFF.

The chain uses TRBV29-1 and TRBJ1-2; TRBD1 is a possible D gene (6 bases). V was shortened by 0 bases and J by 3 bases, with 17 bases between the two germline ends. The CDR3 extends over 16 amino acids. The germline V gene encodes CDR1 SQVTM and CDR2 ANQGSEA. CDR3 sequence: CSVEDLAGARYYGYTF. The DNA for the CDR3 is TGCAGCGTTGAAGATCTAGCGGGGGCGCGTTACTATGGCTACACCTTC.

The chain employs TRBV12-3 or TRBV12-4 and TRBJ1-1; tentatively, D is TRBD1 (5 bases). The CDR3 is made up of 13 amino acids. V shed 8 bases and J shed 1 base, with 11 bases lying between them. CDR3 region: CASSWRGNTEAFF. The CDR3 bases are TGTGCCAGCTCCTGGAGGGGGAACACTGAAGCTTTCTTT.

CDR3 amino acids: CASSFGTAYGYTF. CDR3 sequence (DNA): TGTGCCAGCAGTTTTGGGACAGCCTATGGCTACACCTTC. The J gene is TRBJ1-2, the V gene TRBV5-6; 7 nucleotides line up with TRBD1. The CDR3 loop spans 13 amino acids. Trimming cost V 5 bases and J 4 bases; bases outside gene matches: 5. Germline CDR1 reads SGHDT; CDR2 reads YYEEEE. The entire variable domain, with the rest obtained from reference TRBV5-6 and TRBJ1-2, is as follows: DAGVTQSPTHLIKTRGQQVTLRCSPKSGHDTVSWYQQALGQGPQFIFQYYEEEERQRGNFPDRFSGHQFPNYSSELNVNALLLGDSALYLCASSFGTAYGYTFGSGTRLTVV.

This clone was counted a few times. This chain links TRBV6-1 with TRBJ1-2; D not resolved. Germline CDR1 MNHNS, CDR2 SASEGT. The CDR3 runs 13 residues. The ends were cut back, 1 base at V and 8 bases at J, with 11 bases in the middle. CDR3: CASSEGTYQGYTF. In nucleotides, the CDR3 is TGTGCCAGCAGTGAAGGCACCTATCAAGGCTACACCTTC.

In its sample, this clone was seen many times. In DNA form, the CDR3 reads TGCAGCGTCAAGACGGAGTCCTACGAGCAGTACTTC. This codes for CSVKTESYEQYF. This chain joins TRBV29-1 and TRBJ2-7; D is uncertain. V lost 6 bases and J lost 1, with 10 bases in between. Germline lookup yields CDR1 SQVTM and CDR2 ANQGSEA. There are 12 residues in the CDR3.

This clone was seen once. The J gene is TRBJ1-1, the V gene TRBV5-6; the match to TRBD1 covers 9 bases. V was clipped by 3 bases and J by 6 bases; unmatched bases: 9. Germline assignment: CDR1 SGHDT and CDR2 YYEEEE. This CDR3 has 15 residues. The DNA of the CDR3 is TGTGCCAGCAGCTACCGGGACAGGGAGGGGTCTGAAGCTTTCTTT. Translation gives CASSYRDREGSEAFF.

The V and J genes are TRBV19 and TRBJ2-1; 8 bases map to TRBD2. Germline V gives CDR1 LNHDA, CDR2 SQIVND (reference sequence). V dropped 5 bases and J dropped 4; count of bases not matched to a gene: 4. The CDR3 has 14 amino acids. This CDR3 reads CASSDGTRYNEQFF. The CDR3 bases are TGTGCCAGTAGTGACGGGACTAGGTACAATGAGCAGTTCTTC.

This clone appeared once. The rearrangement joins TRBV30 to TRBJ2-7; possibly TRBD1 for D (6 bases). Germline V lookup: CDR1 GTSNPN, CDR2 SVGIG (reference sequence). The CDR3 loop spans 12 amino acids. Trimming took off 2 bases at V and 4 bases at J, with 9 bases between the two ends. The CDR3 spells CAWSLQGYEQYF. CDR3 in DNA: TGTGCCTGGAGTCTCCAGGGGTACGAGCAGTACTTC.

The chain carries TRBV11-2 and TRBJ2-1, with TRBD2 matching 7 bases. CDR1 and CDR2 (germline): SGHAT, FQNNGV. The CDR3 is made up of 17 amino acids. V was clipped by 3 bases and J by 1 base; unmatched bases: 9. The CDR3 reads CASSFVAGVTSYNEQFF. CDR3 DNA sequence: TGTGCCAGCAGCTTTGTTGCGGGGGTGACATCCTACAATGAGCAGTTCTTC. The entire variable domain, with the rest obtained from reference TRBV11-2 and TRBJ2-1, is as follows: EAGVAQSPRYKIIEKRQSVAFWCNPISGHATLYWYQQILGQGPKLLIQFQNNGVVDDSQLPKDRFSAERLKGVDSTLKIQPAKLEDSAVYLCASSFVAGVTSYNEQFFGPGTRLTVL.

The J gene is TRBJ1-1, the V gene TRBV30, with D unclear. V lost 0 bases to trimming and J lost 1 base, with 12 bases between them. Germline V gives CDR1 GTSNPN, CDR2 SVGIG (reference sequence). There are 15 residues in the CDR3. The CDR3 DNA is TGTGCCTGGAGTGTCTTCAGGATTAGGAACACTGAAGCTTTCTTT. It translates to CAWSVFRIRNTEAFF.

The chain uses TRBV19 and TRBJ1-2; perhaps TRBD1 as D (5 bases). Trimming left V 7 bases short and J 7 bases short, with 16 bases between. In germline, CDR1 is LNHDA, CDR2 SQIVND (reference sequence). CDR3 length: 13 residues. This chain's CDR3 is CASNPGLLGGYTF. CDR3 DNA sequence: TGTGCCAGTAATCCGGGACTGCTAGGTGGCTACACCTTC.

The rearrangement links TRBV25-1 to TRBJ1-2; tentatively, D is TRBD1 (5 bases). Trimming removed 7 bases from V and 10 bases from J, with 16 bases in between. The germline V gene encodes CDR1 MGHDK and CDR2 SYGVNS. The CDR3 runs 12 residues. CDR3 residues: CASNPGGVDYTF. CDR3 coding DNA: TGTGCCAGCAACCCCGGGGGAGTAGACTACACCTTC.

The CDR3 DNA is TGTGCCAGCACCCGACAGGGACAGATCAATGAGCAGTTCTTC. It yields the protein CASTRQGQINEQFF. This rearrangement joins TRBV6-5 to TRBJ2-1, with 7 positions matching TRBD1. V lost 7 bases, J lost 6 bases, and 9 bases stayed unmatched. The V gene's germline CDR1 is MNHEY and CDR2 SVGAGI. CDR3 length equals 14 residues.